Each of the 12 T cell receptor beta chains below was sequenced from the same sample in a study of T-cell reconstitution after alpha-beta-depleted transplantation in children. It was with unique molecular identifiers that the TCRbeta library was prepared. MiXCR, applied by TCRdb to the PCR reads, yields one record per CDR3 protein. The sample includes approximately 980,000 distinct CDR3 sequences, around 30% of them seen just once. Specimen: PBMCs, mostly from graft donor cells, collected 360 days after TCRalphabeta/CD19-depleted stem cell transplant. The receptors were gathered from a boy under three years old who had a stem cell transplant for SCID, so the T cells may come from the graft donor.

This clonotype occurred a few times. CDR3 protein: CASSQGVYVYQETQYF. CDR3 coding DNA: TGCGCCAGCAGCCAAGGGGTATATGTGTACCAAGAGACCCAGTACTTC. The chain joins TRBV4-1 to TRBJ2-5; D gene uncertain. CDR1 is MGHRA and CDR2 is YSYEKL in the germline V gene. This CDR3 has 16 amino acids. V was trimmed by 1 base and J by 0 bases, leaving 12 bases between them.

V and J are TRBV24-1 and TRBJ2-7, with a tentative D call TRBD1 (6 bases). The V end lost 4 bases, the J end lost 0 bases, and 12 bases lay between the germline ends. The CDR3 contains 15 residues. Germline V CDR1 and CDR2: KGHDR, SFDVKD. CDR3 nucleotide sequence: TGTGCCACCAGTGACTCCGGGACACCCTCCTACGAGCAGTACTTC. This codes for CATSDSGTPSYEQYF.

This clonotype has more than one count but fewer than ten. The chain combines TRBV12-3 or TRBV12-4 with TRBJ1-2; 7 bases line up with TRBD1. The CDR3 length is 15 residues. With 5 bases clipped from V and 2 bases from J, the junction kept 8 bases outside the gene matches. The CDR3 region has the DNA TGTGCCAGCAGTCTACCCTCGACAGGGAACTATGGCTACACCTTC. Translating it yields CASSLPSTGNYGYTF.

V gene TRBV10-3 combines with J gene TRBJ2-7; perhaps D is TRBD1 or TRBD2 (6 bases each). V lost 7 bases to trimming and J lost 1 base, with 14 bases between them. Per the germline V gene, CDR1 is ENHRY and CDR2 is SYGVKD. This CDR3 contains 14 residues. The CDR3 sequence: CAITGDSLSYEQYF. In DNA form, the CDR3 reads TGTGCCATCACAGGGGACTCACTTTCCTACGAGCAGTACTTC.

This sequence joins TRBV18 and TRBJ2-1, with 8 nucleotides matching TRBD2. Trimming removed 6 bases from V and 2 bases from J; junction bases left unmatched: 12. The V gene's germline CDR1 is KGHSH and CDR2 LQKENI. This CDR3 is built from 17 residues. In DNA, the CDR3 is TGTGCCAGCTCGCCGAGAATTAGCGGGACTACCTACAATGAGCAGTTCTTC. Amino acids: CASSPRISGTTYNEQFF. Complete variable domain (other parts from reference TRBV18 and TRBJ2-1): NAGVMQNPRHLVRRRGQEARLRCSPMKGHSHVYWYRQLPEEGLKFMVYLQKENIIDESGMPKERFSAEFPKEGPSILRIQQVVRGDSAAYFCASSPRISGTTYNEQFFGPGTRLTVL.

This chain joins TRBV20-1 and TRBJ2-1, with D perhaps matching TRBD2 (7 bases). The V and J ends lost 1 base and 4 bases respectively, with 14 bases between them. Germline V gene data show CDR1 as DFQATT and CDR2 as SNEGSKA (reference sequence). CDR3 size: 15 residues. The CDR3 DNA follows: TGCAGTGCTAGAGGGGGCGGGGGACATTACAATGAGCAGTTCTTC. Encoded protein: CSARGGGGHYNEQFF.

This clonotype was seen only a few times. The V call is TRBV5-6, the J call TRBJ1-6; D possibly corresponds to TRBD1 (5 bases). The V end lost 3 bases, the J end lost 7 bases, and 14 bases lay between the germline ends. The germline V gene has CDR1 SGHDT and CDR2 YYEEEE. The CDR3 has 15 residues. CDR3 sequence (DNA): TGTGCCAGCAGCTCCAGGGAGGCTGGGAATTCACCCCTCCACTTT. Translated: CASSSREAGNSPLHF.

This clonotype has a count of ten or more. The V and J genes are TRBV28 and TRBJ2-7, with 9 bases that match TRBD1. Losses at the gene ends were 5 bases for V and 2 bases for J; bases not matched to a gene: 10. This CDR3 comprises 16 residues. Germline CDR1 reads MDHEN; CDR2 reads SYDVKM. The CDR3 DNA reads as TGTGCCAGCAGTCTTGAGACAGGGGGGAGGCCCTACGAGCAGTACTTC. This gives the protein CASSLETGGRPYEQYF.

The sample holds a few counts of this clonotype. The chain joins TRBV12-3 or TRBV12-4 to TRBJ1-3; weak D call: TRBD1 (6 bases). V lost 5 bases to trimming and J lost 1 base, with 15 bases between them. This CDR3 has 16 amino acids. The CDR3 here is CASSLGGRWSGNTIYF. The CDR3, as DNA: TGTGCCAGCAGTCTTGGGGGCAGATGGTCTGGAAACACCATATATTTT.

The chain joins TRBV20-1 to TRBJ1-2; possible D gene TRBD1, 5 bases. Trimming took off 4 bases at V and 7 bases at J, with 25 bases between the two ends. This CDR3 region has 16 residues. CDR1 and CDR2 (germline): DFQATT, SNEGSKA (reference sequence). CDR3 sequence: CSAIALKGPSGTGYTF. The CDR3 region has the DNA TGCAGTGCTATCGCGTTAAAGGGGCCATCGGGGACTGGCTACACCTTC.

This clonotype was detected a few times. The J gene is TRBJ1-1, the V gene TRBV2; no clear D. This CDR3 comprises 13 residues. Germline CDR1 reads SNHLY; CDR2 reads FYNNEI. Trimming cost V 5 bases and J 4 bases, with 11 bases left between them. The CDR3, as DNA: TGTGCCAGCAGTAACCTGGTGAGCACTGAAGCTTTCTTT. Residues: CASSNLVSTEAFF.

This chain connects TRBV30 to TRBJ1-1; the D gene is possibly TRBD1 (5 bases). The germline V gene has CDR1 GTSNPN and CDR2 SVGIG (reference sequence). Trimming removed 4 bases at V and 4 bases at J, with 19 bases between. The CDR3 consists of 15 residues. The CDR3 is CAWISWATGGTEAFF. The DNA for the CDR3 is TGTGCCTGGATATCTTGGGCTACGGGGGGCACTGAAGCTTTCTTT.